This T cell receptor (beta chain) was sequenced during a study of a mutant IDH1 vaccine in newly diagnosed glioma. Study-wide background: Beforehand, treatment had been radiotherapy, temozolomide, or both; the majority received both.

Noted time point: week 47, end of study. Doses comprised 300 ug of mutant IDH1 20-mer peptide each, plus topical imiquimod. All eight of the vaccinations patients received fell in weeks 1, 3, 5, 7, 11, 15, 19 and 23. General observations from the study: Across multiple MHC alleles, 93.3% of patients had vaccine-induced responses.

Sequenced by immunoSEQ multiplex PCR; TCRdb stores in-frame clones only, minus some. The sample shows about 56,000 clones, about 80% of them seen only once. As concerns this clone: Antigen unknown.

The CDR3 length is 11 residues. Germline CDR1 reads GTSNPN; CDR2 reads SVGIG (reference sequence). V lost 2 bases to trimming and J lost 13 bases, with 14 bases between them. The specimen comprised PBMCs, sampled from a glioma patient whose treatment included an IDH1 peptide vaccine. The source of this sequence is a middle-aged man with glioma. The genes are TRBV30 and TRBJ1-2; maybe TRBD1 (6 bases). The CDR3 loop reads CAWSLETGPTF. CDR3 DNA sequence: TGTGCCTGGAGTCTTGAAACAGGGCCCACCTTC. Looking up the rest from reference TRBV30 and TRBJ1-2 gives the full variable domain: SQTIHQWPATLVQPVGSPLSLECTVEGTSNPNLYWYRQAAGRGLQLLFYSVGIGQISSEVPQNLSASRPQDRQFILSSKKLLLSDSGFYLCAWSLETGPTFGSGTRLTVV.